This is a list of T cell receptor beta chains from one sample in a study of blood T cell repertoires in COVID-19. Sequencing used immunoSEQ multiplex PCR; TCRdb keeps in-frame clones, though not all of them. The sample contains 350,000 to 450,000 clones, 80% to 85% of which appear only once. Material for sequencing was PBMCs or T cells enriched from blood (not recorded which). The source is a woman aged 45-59 years who had recovered from COVID-19. Each CDR3 is given with its conserved first and last residue. A D gene is named only where the DNA matches it firmly. The size field is filled for only some rows; it gives once, few, many or a size class.

j_call v_call d_call clone_size cdr3_aa cdr3_nt
TRBJ2-2 TRBV11-2 TRBD2 NA CASSLGGGATGELFF TGTGCCAGCAGCTTAGGCGGGGGGGCTACCGGGGAGCTGTTTTTT
TRBJ2-3 TRBV6-2/TRBV6-3 NA NA CASSTSLWGTDTQYF TGTGCCAGCAGTACTAGCCTCTGGGGCACAGATACGCAGTATTTT
TRBJ1-2 TRBV9 NA NA CASSVAVRYGYTF TGTGCCAGCAGCGTAGCAGTCAGGTATGGCTACACCTTC
TRBJ1-2 TRBV7-2 TRBD1 NA CASSLGQGPNYGYTF TGTGCCAGCAGCTTAGGACAGGGCCCTAACTATGGCTACACCTTC
TRBJ2-3 TRBV28 TRBD2 NA CASSSGTSGRLGTDTQYF TGTGCCAGCAGTTCCGGGACTAGCGGGAGACTTGGCACAGATACGCAGTATTTT
TRBJ2-1 TRBV4-1 TRBD2 NA CASSQEESGGRVSFF TGCGCCAGCAGCCAAGAAGAGTCTGGCGGGAGAGTTTCGTTCTTC
TRBJ1-4 TRBV30 TRBD1 NA CAWSTGGGEKLFF TGTGCCTGGAGTACAGGGGGAGGGGAAAAACTGTTTTTT
TRBJ2-3 TRBV4-2 TRBD1 few CASSPRQGRLSTDTQYF TGTGCCAGCAGCCCTCGACAGGGCCGACTTAGCACAGATACGCAGTATTTT
TRBJ1-1 TRBV21-1 NA once CASSTGRTAPAFF TGTGCCAGCAGCACGGGCAGGACAGCTCCGGCTTTCTTT
TRBJ2-2 TRBV6-2/TRBV6-3 NA NA CASSSRTGELFF TGTGCCAGCAGTTCGAGGACCGGGGAGCTGTTTTTT
TRBJ2-2 TRBV4-1 NA NA CASSQDSIRFSGELFF TGCGCCAGCAGCCAAGATTCCATTCGGTTCTCCGGGGAGCTGTTTTTT
TRBJ1-5 TRBV6-2/TRBV6-3 NA once CASSIGRDQPQHF TGTGCCAGCAGCATCGGGAGGGATCAGCCCCAGCATTTT
TRBJ1-2 TRBV2 NA NA CASSEALAGYGYGYTF TGTGCCAGCAGTGAAGCGTTAGCAGGGTACGGCTATGGCTACACCTTC
TRBJ1-5 TRBV6-2/TRBV6-3 NA few CASSLSAGGNQPQHF TGTGCCAGCAGTTTGTCTGCGGGGGGCAATCAGCCCCAGCATTTT
TRBJ1-2 TRBV27 NA few CASRPRDRRGYTF TGTGCCAGCAGACCCCGTGACAGGCGAGGCTACACCTTC
TRBJ2-1 TRBV2 NA many CASSEDSSYNEQFF TGTGCCAGCAGTGAGGACTCTAGCTACAATGAGCAGTTCTTC
TRBJ1-5 TRBV2 NA NA CASSEFSTANQPQHF TGTGCCAGCAGTGAATTTTCGACAGCGAATCAGCCCCAGCATTTT
TRBJ2-6 TRBV12-5 TRBD1 NA CASGLATGTGLPDGANVLTF TGTGCTAGTGGTTTGGCCACCGGGACAGGGCTCCCGGATGGGGCCAACGTCCTGACTTTC
TRBJ1-3 TRBV6-5 NA NA CATALGSGNTIYF TGTGCCACCGCGCTCGGCTCTGGAAACACCATATATTTT
TRBJ2-2 TRBV4-1 TRBD2 NA CASSQDLGLADHTGELFF TGCGCCAGCAGCCAAGATTTGGGACTAGCGGACCACACCGGGGAGCTGTTTTTT
TRBJ2-5 TRBV18 NA few CASSPGIQETQYF TGTGCCAGCTCACCGGGCATCCAAGAGACCCAGTACTTC
TRBJ2-2 TRBV6-5 NA NA CASRQGSGELFF TGTGCCAGTAGGCAGGGATCCGGGGAGCTGTTTTTT
TRBJ2-1 TRBV7-2 TRBD2 NA CASRITSGGGGFF TGTGCCAGCAGAATAACTAGCGGTGGGGGTGGGTTCTTC
TRBJ2-2 TRBV4-2 NA NA CASSQVQGNTGELFF TGTGCCAGCAGCCAAGTTCAGGGGAACACCGGGGAGCTGTTTTTT
TRBJ2-2 TRBV7-2 NA NA CASSFWGKDGELFF TGTGCCAGCAGCTTCTGGGGCAAGGACGGGGAGCTGTTTTTT
TRBJ1-2 TRBV28 NA NA CASTNLPQGGYTF TGTGCCAGCACCAACCTACCCCAGGGTGGCTACACCTTC
TRBJ1-2 TRBV10-3 NA NA CAISETPTGPANYGYTF TGTGCCATCAGTGAGACCCCGACAGGACCCGCCAACTATGGCTACACCTTC
TRBJ1-3 TRBV11-2 NA NA CASSLDGGKGGNTIYF TGTGCCAGCAGCTTAGACGGGGGAAAAGGTGGAAACACCATATATTTT
TRBJ2-5 TRBV2 TRBD2 NA CASSEFKGLAGGQINF TGTGCCAGCAGTGAATTTAAAGGACTAGCGGGGGGCCAAATCAACTTC